A selection of T cell receptor beta chains follows, all from one sample in a study of blood T cells in healthy people across ages. A single record per CDR3 protein comes from TCRdb applying MiXCR to the 5' RACE reads. The profile covers some 1,500,000 distinct CDR3 sequences, with under 55% appearing a single time and 4% taken by the ten largest. The specimen was blood. The receptors stem from a young woman in good health. Both conserved end residues are part of each CDR3. A D gene is named only where the DNA matches it firmly. Some rows have no size entry. The others give once, few or many, or a class for an expanded clone.

clone_size: once
j_call: TRBJ2-4
d_call: .
v_call: TRBV4-1
cdr3_nt: TGCGCCAGCAGCCAAGTCTGGCCAAAAAACATTCAGTACTTC
cdr3_aa: CASSQVWPKNIQYF

clone_size: few
j_call: TRBJ2-7
d_call: TRBD2
v_call: TRBV12-3/TRBV12-4
cdr3_nt: TGTGCCAGCAGGATGGGGACTAGCGGGAGCCACGAGCAGTACTTC
cdr3_aa: CASRMGTSGSHEQYF

clone_size: many
j_call: TRBJ1-2
d_call: TRBD1
v_call: TRBV12-3/TRBV12-4
cdr3_nt: TGTGCCAGCAGCCTCGGGACAGGTGGCTATGGCTACACCTTC
cdr3_aa: CASSLGTGGYGYTF

clone_size: .
j_call: TRBJ2-4
d_call: .
v_call: TRBV24-1
cdr3_nt: TGTGCCACCAGTCCCCAGGCCAAAAACATTCAGTACTTC
cdr3_aa: CATSPQAKNIQYF

clone_size: few
j_call: TRBJ1-5
d_call: .
v_call: TRBV6-1
cdr3_nt: TGTGCCAGCATTTGGGACGGAGATAGCAATCAGCCCCAGCATTTT
cdr3_aa: CASIWDGDSNQPQHF

clone_size: .
j_call: TRBJ2-6
d_call: .
v_call: TRBV10-3
cdr3_nt: TGTGCCATCAGTGAGTCAGGGCTAGGGGCCAACGTCCTGACTTTC
cdr3_aa: CAISESGLGANVLTF

clone_size: .
j_call: TRBJ2-1
d_call: TRBD2
v_call: TRBV30
cdr3_nt: TGTGCCTGGAGTGTATATGGCGGGAGCTCCTACAATGAGCAGTTCTTC
cdr3_aa: CAWSVYGGSSYNEQFF

clone_size: few
j_call: TRBJ1-1
d_call: TRBD1
v_call: TRBV27
cdr3_nt: TGTGCCAGCAGTCACCTGGACAGGGGCGACACTGAAGCTTTCTTT
cdr3_aa: CASSHLDRGDTEAFF

clone_size: .
j_call: TRBJ2-1
d_call: .
v_call: TRBV24-1
cdr3_nt: TGTGCCACCAGTGATGGCGGCTCCTACAATGAGCAGTTCTTC
cdr3_aa: CATSDGGSYNEQFF

clone_size: .
j_call: TRBJ2-7
d_call: TRBD2
v_call: TRBV7-8
cdr3_nt: TGTGCCAGCAGCTTCCACAGACTAGCGGGGACCTACGAGCAGTACTTC
cdr3_aa: CASSFHRLAGTYEQYF

clone_size: few
j_call: TRBJ2-1
d_call: TRBD2
v_call: TRBV7-9
cdr3_nt: TGTGCCAGCAGCGTCGGGACTAGCGGGGTAGAGCAGTTCTTC
cdr3_aa: CASSVGTSGVEQFF

clone_size: .
j_call: TRBJ1-1
d_call: .
v_call: TRBV25-1
cdr3_nt: TGTGCCAGCAGTGAACTCACACGAAACACTGAAGCTTTCTTT
cdr3_aa: CASSELTRNTEAFF

clone_size: .
j_call: TRBJ1-3
d_call: TRBD1
v_call: TRBV5-1
cdr3_nt: TGCGCCAGCAGCTTGGAGAGACAGGGGAGCTCTGGAAACACCATATATTTT
cdr3_aa: CASSLERQGSSGNTIYF

clone_size: few
j_call: TRBJ1-5
d_call: .
v_call: TRBV27
cdr3_nt: TGTGCCAGCAGTGTTTGGGTCAATCAGCCCCAGCATTTT
cdr3_aa: CASSVWVNQPQHF

clone_size: .
j_call: TRBJ2-5
d_call: .
v_call: TRBV7-9
cdr3_nt: TGTGCCAGCAGCCCGGGACTCCCGGGGCTCCAGTACTTC
cdr3_aa: CASSPGLPGLQYF

clone_size: .
j_call: TRBJ2-7
d_call: .
v_call: TRBV9
cdr3_nt: TGTGCCAGCAGCGTAGATAGTGGCGGCATCGACTCTTTCTACGAGCAGTACTTC
cdr3_aa: CASSVDSGGIDSFYEQYF

clone_size: few
j_call: TRBJ1-2
d_call: .
v_call: TRBV25-1
cdr3_nt: TGTGCCAGCACCGAACGGGAAGATATCTATGGCTACACCTTC
cdr3_aa: CASTEREDIYGYTF